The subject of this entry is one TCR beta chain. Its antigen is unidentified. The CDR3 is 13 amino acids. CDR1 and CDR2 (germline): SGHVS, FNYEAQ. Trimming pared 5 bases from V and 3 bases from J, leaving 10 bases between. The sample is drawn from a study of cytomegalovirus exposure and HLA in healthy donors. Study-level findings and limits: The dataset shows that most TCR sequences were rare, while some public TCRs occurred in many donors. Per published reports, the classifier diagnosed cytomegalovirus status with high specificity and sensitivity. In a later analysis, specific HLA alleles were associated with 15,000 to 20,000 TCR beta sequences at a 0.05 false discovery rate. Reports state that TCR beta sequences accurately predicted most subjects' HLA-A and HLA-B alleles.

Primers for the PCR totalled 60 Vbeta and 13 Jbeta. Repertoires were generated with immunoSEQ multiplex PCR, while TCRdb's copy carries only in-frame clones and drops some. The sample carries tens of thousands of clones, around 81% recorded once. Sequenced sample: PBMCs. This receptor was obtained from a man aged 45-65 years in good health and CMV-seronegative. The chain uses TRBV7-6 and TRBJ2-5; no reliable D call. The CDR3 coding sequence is TGTGCCAGCAGCGCCCCTCCTAAAGAGACCCAGTACTTC. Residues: CASSAPPKETQYF.